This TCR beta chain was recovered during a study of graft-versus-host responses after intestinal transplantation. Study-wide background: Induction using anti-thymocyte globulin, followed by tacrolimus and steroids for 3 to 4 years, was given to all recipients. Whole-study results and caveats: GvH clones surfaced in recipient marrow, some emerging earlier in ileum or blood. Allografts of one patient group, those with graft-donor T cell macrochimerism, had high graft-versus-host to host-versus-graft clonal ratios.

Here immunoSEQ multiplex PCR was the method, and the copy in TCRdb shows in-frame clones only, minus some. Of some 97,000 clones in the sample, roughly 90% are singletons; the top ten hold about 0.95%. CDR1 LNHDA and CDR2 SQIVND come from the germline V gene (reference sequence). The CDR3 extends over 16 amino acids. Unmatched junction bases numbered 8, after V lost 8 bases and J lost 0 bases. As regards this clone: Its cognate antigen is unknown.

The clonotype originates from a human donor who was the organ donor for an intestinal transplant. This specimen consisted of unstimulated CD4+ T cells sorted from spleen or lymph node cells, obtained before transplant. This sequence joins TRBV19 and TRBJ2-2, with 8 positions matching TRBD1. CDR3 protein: CASRFTGGTNTGELFF. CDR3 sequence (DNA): TGTGCCAGTCGATTTACAGGGGGTACGAACACCGGGGAGCTGTTTTTT.